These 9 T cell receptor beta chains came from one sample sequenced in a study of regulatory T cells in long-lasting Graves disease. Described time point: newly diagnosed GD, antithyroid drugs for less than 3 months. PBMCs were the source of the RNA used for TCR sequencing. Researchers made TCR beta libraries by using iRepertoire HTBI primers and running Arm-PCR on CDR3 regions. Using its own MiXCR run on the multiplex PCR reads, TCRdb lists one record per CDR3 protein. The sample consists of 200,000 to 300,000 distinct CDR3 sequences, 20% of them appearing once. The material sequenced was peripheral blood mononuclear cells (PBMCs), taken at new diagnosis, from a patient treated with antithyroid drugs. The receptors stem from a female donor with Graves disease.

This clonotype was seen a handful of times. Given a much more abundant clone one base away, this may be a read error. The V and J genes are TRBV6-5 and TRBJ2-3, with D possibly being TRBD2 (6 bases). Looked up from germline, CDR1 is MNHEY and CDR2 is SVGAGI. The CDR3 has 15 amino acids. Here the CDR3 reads CASSFRGRPTGTQYF. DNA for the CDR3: TGTGCCAGCAGTTTTCGGGGGAGACCCACAGGTACGCAGTATTTT.

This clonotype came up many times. CDR3 in amino acids: CSARVARANYGYTF. The CDR3 DNA follows: TGCAGTGCTAGAGTAGCCCGAGCTAACTATGGCTACACCTTC. The V and J genes are TRBV20-1 and TRBJ1-2, with D unclear. V dropped 1 base and J dropped 0 bases, with 9 bases sitting between them. The CDR3 has 14 amino acids. CDR1 and CDR2 from the germline V gene are DFQATT and SNEGSKA (reference sequence).

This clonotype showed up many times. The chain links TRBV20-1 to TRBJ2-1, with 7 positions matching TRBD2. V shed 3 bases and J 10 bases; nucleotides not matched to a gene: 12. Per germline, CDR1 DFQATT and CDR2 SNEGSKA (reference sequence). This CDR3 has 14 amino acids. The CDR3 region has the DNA TGCAGTGCTAGTTGGCGGGGGAGGGAAAAGGAGCAGTTCTTC. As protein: CSASWRGREKEQFF.

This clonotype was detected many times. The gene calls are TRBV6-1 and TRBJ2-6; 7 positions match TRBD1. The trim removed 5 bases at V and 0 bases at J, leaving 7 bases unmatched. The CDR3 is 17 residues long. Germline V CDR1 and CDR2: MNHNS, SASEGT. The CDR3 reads CASSTRQGSSGANVLTF. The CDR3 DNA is TGTGCCAGCAGTACCCGACAGGGTTCCTCTGGGGCCAACGTCCTGACTTTC.

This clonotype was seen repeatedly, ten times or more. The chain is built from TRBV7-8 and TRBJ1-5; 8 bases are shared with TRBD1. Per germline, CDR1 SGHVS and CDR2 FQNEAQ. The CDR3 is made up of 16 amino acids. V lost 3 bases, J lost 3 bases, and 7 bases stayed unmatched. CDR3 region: CASSLQDRANNQPQHF. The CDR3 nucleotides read TGTGCCAGCAGCTTGCAGGACAGGGCAAACAATCAGCCCCAGCATTTT.

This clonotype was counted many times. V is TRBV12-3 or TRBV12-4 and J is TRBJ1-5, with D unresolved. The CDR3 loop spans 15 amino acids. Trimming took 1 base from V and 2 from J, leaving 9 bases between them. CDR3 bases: TGTGCCAGCAGTTTAGGAGGGTGGGGCAATCAGCCCCAGCATTTT. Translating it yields CASSLGGWGNQPQHF.

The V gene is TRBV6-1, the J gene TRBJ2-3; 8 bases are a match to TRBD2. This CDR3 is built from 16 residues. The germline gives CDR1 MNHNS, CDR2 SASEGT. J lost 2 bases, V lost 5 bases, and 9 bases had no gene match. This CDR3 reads CASSTTGAGVTDTQYF. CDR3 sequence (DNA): TGTGCCAGCAGTACCACGGGAGCGGGAGTCACAGATACGCAGTATTTT.

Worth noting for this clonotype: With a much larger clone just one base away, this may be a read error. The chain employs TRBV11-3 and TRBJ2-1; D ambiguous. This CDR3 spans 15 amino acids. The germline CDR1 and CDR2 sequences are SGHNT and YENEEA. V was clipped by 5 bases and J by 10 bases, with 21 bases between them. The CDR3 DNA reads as TGTGCCAGCAGCCCCCGGTCAGCTGAAAACTACGAGCAGTTCTTC. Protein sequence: CASSPRSAENYEQFF.

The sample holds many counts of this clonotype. DNA for the CDR3: TGTGCCAGCAGTTCCGGGGACCGACTGAACACTGAAGCTTTCTTT. Amino acids: CASSSGDRLNTEAFF. J is TRBJ1-1 and V is TRBV28; TRBD1 might be the D (5 bases). Germline CDR1 reads MDHEN; CDR2 reads SYDVKM. This CDR3 is built from 15 residues. Trimming left V 4 bases short and J 0 bases short, with 12 bases between.